This TCR beta chain was obtained from a study of response to subunit inactivated influenza vaccine. V was clipped by 9 bases and J by 9 bases, with 15 bases between them. Germline V lookup: CDR1 MNHEY, CDR2 SVGEGT. The CDR3 contains 12 residues. Details on this clonotype: The antigen is unknown.

Each CDR3 protein gets one entry after TCRdb re-called the RT-PCR reads with MiXCR. The data contain hundreds of thousands of distinct CDR3 sequences, approximately 7.7% of them seen just once; the ten biggest clones take up under 15%. Findings and caveats of the study: After each seasonal influenza vaccination, few new T cells are recruited, the authors suggested.

This TCR was recovered from a man aged 45 to 70 who received an inactivated influenza vaccine. This chain uses TRBV6-2 or TRBV6-3 with TRBJ2-1; D is uncertain. The sequenced sample was PBMCs from blood, obtained roughly 24 months after vaccination. Here the CDR3 DNA reads TGTGCCAGTGCTCCAGAAATAGGTGAGCAGTTCTTC. It is translated as CASAPEIGEQFF.